This record concerns one T cell receptor beta chain sequence. Its antigen is currently unknown. All of the isolated RNA was reverse transcribed, so expressed TCRB transcripts were sequenced. This table comes from immunoSEQ multiplex PCR, and its TCRdb copy is limited to in-frame clones, with some not included. The sample shows hundreds of thousands of clones, around 15% of them seen only once. The sample comes from a study of beta chain features in type 1 diabetes. Study observations and caveats: cDNA sequencing could over-represent cells with high TCR expression. Significant though moderate, a shortening of TCRB CDR3s appeared in all four CD4+ subsets of Type 1 diabetes patients. A closer apparent resemblance between naive, central memory and Treg TCRB repertoires was seen in patients than in healthy donors. Patients with type 1 diabetes carried fewer insertions and had more deletions at their VDJ junctions.

Once sorted, every population was more than 95% pure. V dropped 1 base and J dropped 2 bases, with 26 bases sitting between them. Looked up from germline, CDR1 is GTSNPN and CDR2 is SVGIG (reference sequence). This CDR3 is built from 19 residues. The source of this sequence is a young man with type 1 diabetes. Input material: naive CD4+ T cells from blood. The chain employs TRBV30 and TRBJ1-2; the D is unclear. This CDR3 reads CAWSDRRVGGRGGNYGYTF. CDR3 nucleotides: TGTGCCTGGAGTGATCGTCGGGTCGGAGGGAGAGGAGGAAACTATGGCTACACCTTC.